This T cell receptor beta chain originates from a study of beta chain features in type 1 diabetes. The study, taken as a whole, reports: VDJ junctions in type 1 diabetes patients carried more deletions and fewer insertions. Type 1 diabetes patients had moderately but significantly shorter TCRB CDR3s in all four CD4+ subsets.

TCRB transcripts that were expressed got sequenced, as all of the isolated RNA had been reverse transcribed. Sequenced naive, central memory and regulatory T cell samples produced an average of about 3.57 million reads. The protocol was immunoSEQ multiplex PCR, while the TCRdb copy is restricted to in-frame clones and leaves out a portion. The table lists roughly 100,000 clones, 25% to 35% of them singletons. The germline V gene has CDR1 SGHRS and CDR2 YFSETQ. The CDR3 loop spans 15 amino acids. With 7 bases clipped from V and 8 bases from J, the junction kept 12 bases outside the gene matches. Only one heparinised blood draw was taken per donor, and its volume averaged about 120 mL. Sorted populations all exceeded 95% purity. Note on this clone: Its antigen is unknown.

Sequencing was done on a sample of central memory CD4+ T cells from blood. The source is a woman younger than 35 with type 1 diabetes. The chain employs TRBV5-1 and TRBJ2-1; the match to TRBD2 covers 10 bases. The CDR3 nucleotides are TGCGCCAGCGGAGAGTTAGCGGGAGGAAGTTATGAGCAGTTCTTC. Its protein is CASGELAGGSYEQFF.